Below are 27 T cell receptor beta chains sequenced from a single sample in a study of shared clonotypes between healthy human individuals. TCRdb's copy holds only in-frame clones and misses some; the assay was immunoSEQ multiplex PCR. The data hold 2.3 million or so clones, with about 92% observed a single time. The material sequenced was naive CD4+ T cells from PBMCs. Subset of the sample: CD45RA+ positively selected. The receptors come from a man aged 18 to 29 in good health. Some clones in this sample may be carry-over from other donors' samples.

CDR3 sequence (DNA): TGTGCCAGCAGCCAAGGCGGACTAGCGGGTTACAATGAGCAGTTCTTC. This encodes CASSQGGLAGYNEQFF. V and J are TRBV4-2 and TRBJ2-1, with 11 nucleotides matching TRBD2. CDR3 size: 16 residues. The germline V gene has CDR1 LGHNA and CDR2 YNFKEQ. Germline trimming cut 1 base from V and 4 bases from J; bases unmatched to any gene: 3.

The chain uses TRBV2 and TRBJ1-2, with a possible D match to TRBD1 (5 bases). This CDR3 is 12 amino acids long. The germline gives CDR1 SNHLY, CDR2 FYNNEI. V was pared by 9 bases and J by 5 bases, with 13 bases between. DNA of the CDR3: TGTGCCAGGGAGGGGCTGGGGTATGGCTACACCTTC. It yields the protein CAREGLGYGYTF.

The V gene is TRBV7-2, the J gene TRBJ1-2; 8 nucleotides match TRBD1. Per germline, CDR1 SGHTA and CDR2 FQGNSA. This CDR3 spans 15 amino acids. V lost 1 base and J lost 13; bases outside the gene matches: 14. CDR3 loop: CASSLEAQGAPRRTF. The CDR3 coding sequence is TGTGCCAGCAGCTTAGAGGCGCAGGGGGCCCCCCGTCGCACCTTC.

In DNA, the CDR3 is TGTGCCAGCAGCCGGCAGGAGGGTTCTTACGAGCAGTACTTC. Protein sequence: CASSRQEGSYEQYF. This sequence joins TRBV11-1 and TRBJ2-7; tentative D call: TRBD2 (6 bases). Per the germline V gene, CDR1 is SGHAT and CDR2 is FQDESV (reference sequence). The V end was cut by 5 bases, the J end by 4 bases, with 15 bases between. This CDR3 region has 14 residues. The variable domain in full, with the rest retrieved from reference TRBV11-1 and TRBJ2-7, is EAEVAQSPRYKITEKSQAVAFWCDPISGHATLYWYRQILGQGPELLVQFQDESVVDDSQLPKDRFSAERLKGVDSTLKIQPAELGDSAMYLCASSRQEGSYEQYFGPGTRLTVT.

This clone was picked up a small number of times. The chain has TRBV15 and TRBJ1-1; no reliable D call. The length of the CDR3 is 13 residues. V lost 1 base and J lost 3, with 6 bases in between. Germline V CDR1 and CDR2: LNHNV, YYDKDF (reference sequence). In DNA, the CDR3 is TGTGCCACCAGCAGAGTTTGGGACACTGAAGCTTTCTTT. Encoded protein: CATSRVWDTEAFF.

The chain combines TRBV6-5 with TRBJ1-4; D call uncertain. CDR3 length: 12 amino acids. Germline CDR1 is MNHEY and CDR2 is SVGAGI. Between the trimmed V and J ends, which lost 9 bases and 7 bases, there was a span of 12 bases. CDR3 bases: TGTGCCAGAGGTCTCCGGGGTGAAAAACTGTTTTTT. Translated, it gives CARGLRGEKLFF.

This chain links TRBV9 with TRBJ1-2; D possibly corresponds to TRBD1 (5 bases). The CDR3 is made up of 14 amino acids. Trimming removed 1 base at V and 5 bases at J, with 12 bases between. The germline V gene has CDR1 SGDLS and CDR2 YYNGEE. This CDR3 is CASSVSDSGYGYTF. The CDR3 region has the DNA TGTGCCAGCAGCGTATCAGACAGCGGGTATGGCTACACCTTC.

CDR3 in amino acids: CASSAGSSRADTGELFF. The CDR3 DNA is TGTGCCAGCAGTGCCGGAAGTTCTCGCGCTGACACCGGGGAGCTGTTTTTT. The J gene is TRBJ2-2, the V gene TRBV25-1; D uncertain. The CDR3 runs to 17 residues. The germline gives CDR1 MGHDK, CDR2 SYGVNS. V was shortened by 4 bases and J by 3 bases, with 18 bases between the two germline ends.

This rearrangement joins TRBV2 to TRBJ2-7; no clear D gene. This CDR3 has 13 amino acids. V was clipped by 8 bases and J by 2 bases, with 13 bases between them. The V gene's germline CDR1 is SNHLY and CDR2 FYNNEI. CDR3 region: CASDQHPTYEQYF. The CDR3 nucleotides are TGTGCCAGCGATCAGCACCCTACCTACGAGCAGTACTTC.

The chain employs TRBV5-4 and TRBJ1-2, with TRBD1 matching over 7 bases. The CDR3 is made up of 14 amino acids. The germline CDR1 and CDR2 sequences are SGHNT and YYREEE (reference sequence). With 4 bases clipped from V and 5 bases from J, the junction kept 8 bases outside the gene matches. The CDR3, as DNA: TGTGCCAGCAGCCCCCCGGGACAGCCTTATGGCTACACCTTC. The encoded protein is CASSPPGQPYGYTF. Complete variable domain (other parts from reference TRBV5-4 and TRBJ1-2): ETGVTQSPTHLIKTRGQQVTLRCSSQSGHNTVSWYQQALGQGPQFIFQYYREEENGRGNFPPRFSGLQFPNYSSELNVNALELDDSALYLCASSPPGQPYGYTFGSGTRLTVV.

The rearrangement uses TRBV4-1 and TRBJ1-1; the D is unclear. The length of the CDR3 is 11 residues. V was pared by 3 bases and J by 3 bases, with 2 bases between. Germline loops: CDR1 MGHRA, CDR2 YSYEKL. In DNA, the CDR3 is TGCGCCAGCAGCCAGGACACTGAAGCTTTCTTT. Translating it yields CASSQDTEAFF.

This sequence joins TRBV28 and TRBJ2-3; maybe TRBD2 (6 bases). This CDR3 comprises 15 residues. V shed 5 bases and J shed 3 bases, with 15 bases lying between them. Germline V CDR1 and CDR2: MDHEN, SYDVKM. The CDR3 sequence is CASSVVAGGTDTQYF. The CDR3 DNA reads as TGTGCCAGCAGTGTCGTCGCAGGAGGGACAGATACGCAGTATTTT.

This chain links TRBV6-6 with TRBJ1-2, with no clear D. The CDR3 sequence is 12 residues long. Germline CDR1 MNHNY, CDR2 SVGAGI (reference sequence). V lost 0 bases and J 14 bases, leaving 13 bases between the germline ends. The CDR3 nucleotides are TGTGCCAGCAGTTACTCCGGCAGGCCCGGGACCTTC. Its translation: CASSYSGRPGTF.

The chain couples TRBV4-2 to TRBJ2-5; TRBD2 is a possible D gene (5 bases). CDR1 is LGHNA, CDR2 YNFKEQ, per germline. With 4 bases removed from V and 4 bases from J, the gap between germline ends came to 13 bases. There are 14 residues in the CDR3. CDR3 nucleotide sequence: TGTGCCAGCAGCCGATTGGGAGAAGGAGAGACCCAGTACTTC. Encoded protein: CASSRLGEGETQYF.

The chain combines TRBV5-1 with TRBJ2-3; D perhaps matches TRBD2 (5 bases). Germline-derived CDR1 and CDR2 are SGHRS and YFSETQ. CDR3 length equals 14 residues. V was cut by 3 bases and J by 4 bases, with 12 bases left in between. CDR3 in amino acids: CASSSPEGADTQYF. In DNA, the CDR3 is TGCGCCAGCAGCTCCCCCGAGGGCGCAGATACGCAGTATTTT.

V is TRBV14 and J is TRBJ2-1; D remains ambiguous. V was trimmed by 2 bases and J by 10 bases, leaving 9 bases between them. Germline values: CDR1 SGHDN, CDR2 FVKESK. This CDR3 contains 12 residues. For the CDR3, the DNA is TGTGCCAGCAGCCAATCGCCACAGGAGCAGTTCTTC. This encodes CASSQSPQEQFF.

The chain has TRBV10-3 and TRBJ1-2; 9 nucleotides line up with TRBD1. V was clipped by 7 bases and J by 3 bases; unmatched bases: 6. Looked up from germline, CDR1 is ENHRY and CDR2 is SYGVKD. CDR3 length equals 14 residues. The CDR3 DNA reads as TGTGCCATCACTGGACAGGGGCTTGACTATGGCTACACCTTC. Its protein is CAITGQGLDYGYTF.

This chain links TRBV5-8 with TRBJ1-5; tentatively, D is TRBD1 (5 bases). The germline gives CDR1 SGHTS, CDR2 YDEGEE. The CDR3 spans 15 residues. V was pared by 3 bases and J by 6 bases, with 16 bases between. This chain's CDR3 is CASSWRDLSGQPQHF. The CDR3 region has the DNA TGTGCCAGCAGCTGGCGGGACCTCTCGGGTCAGCCCCAGCATTTT.

This clone is a singleton in its sample. The chain links TRBV7-9 to TRBJ2-3; the D is unclear. The CDR3 loop spans 14 amino acids. The V end lost 5 bases, the J end lost 4 bases, and 13 bases lay between the germline ends. Per the germline V gene, CDR1 is SEHNR and CDR2 is FQNEAQ (reference sequence). The CDR3 nucleotides read TGTGCCAGCAGCCCTACCAGAAGGGCAGATACGCAGTATTTT. It encodes CASSPTRRADTQYF. Looking up the rest from reference TRBV7-9 and TRBJ2-3 gives the full variable domain: DTGVSQNPRHKITKRGQNVTFRCDPISEHNRLYWYRQTLGQGPEFLTYFQNEAQLEKSRLLSDRFSAERPKGSFSTLEIQRTEQGDSAMYLCASSPTRRADTQYFGPGTRLTVL.

V gene TRBV5-1 combines with J gene TRBJ1-3, with D unresolved. Germline CDR1 is SGHRS and CDR2 is YFSETQ. V gave up 4 bases and J gave up 0 bases, with 11 bases separating them. The CDR3 has 15 residues. The CDR3 DNA reads TGCGCCAGCAGCATCAGTCTCAACTCTGGAAACACCATATATTTT. This codes for CASSISLNSGNTIYF.

This clone has just one count. This chain connects TRBV28 to TRBJ2-1, with a weak D call TRBD2 (6 bases). CDR1 is MDHEN, CDR2 SYDVKM, per germline. V was pared by 7 bases and J by 3 bases, with 16 bases between. The CDR3 is 15 residues long. The chain's CDR3 is CASTRGTLLYNEQFF. In DNA, the CDR3 is TGTGCCAGCACTCGGGGGACTTTACTCTACAATGAGCAGTTCTTC.

The chain is built from TRBV28 and TRBJ2-1, with 13 bases lining up with TRBD2. CDR3 size: 15 residues. CDR1 is MDHEN and CDR2 is SYDVKM in the germline V gene. With 5 bases clipped from V and 13 bases from J, the junction kept 11 bases outside the gene matches. For the CDR3, the DNA is TGTGCCAGCAGTCAACTAGCGGGAGGGACCCAAGTCCAGTTCTTC. It codes for CASSQLAGGTQVQFF.

A single count supports this clone. The chain is built from TRBV4-2 and TRBJ2-2, with 9 bases matching TRBD1. This CDR3 contains 16 residues. Germline lookup yields CDR1 LGHNA and CDR2 YNFKEQ. Unmatched junction bases numbered 7, after V lost 4 bases and J lost 4 bases. This chain's CDR3 is CASSPLGDRATGELFF. The CDR3 DNA is TGTGCCAGCAGCCCCCTCGGGGACAGGGCCACCGGGGAGCTGTTTTTT.

This clone was detected only once. Distinct nucleotide sequences in the sample also encode this CDR3. This chain connects TRBV5-6 to TRBJ1-2; tentatively, D is TRBD1 (6 bases). Germline CDR1 reads SGHDT; CDR2 reads YYEEEE. The CDR3 consists of 13 residues. Trimming left V 0 bases short and J 5 bases short, with 8 bases between. CDR3 region: CASSLDRVYGYTF. The CDR3 nucleotides are TGTGCCAGCAGCTTGGACAGGGTGTATGGCTACACCTTC.

In regard to this clone: The same CDR3 arises from other DNA sequences in this sample as well. The chain's CDR3 is CASSPGTGGETQYF. Here the CDR3 DNA reads TGCGCCAGCAGCCCGGGGACAGGCGGGGAGACCCAGTACTTC. The chain employs TRBV5-1 and TRBJ2-5, with TRBD1 identical over 8 bases. Germline V gives CDR1 SGHRS, CDR2 YFSETQ. The CDR3 is 14 residues long. Trimming removed 4 bases from V and 5 bases from J; junction bases left unmatched: 7.

Comment on this clone: Distinct nucleotide sequences in the sample also encode this CDR3. The rearrangement joins TRBV7-2 to TRBJ1-1; unclear D gene. Between the trimmed V and J ends, which lost 5 bases and 1 base, there was a span of 8 bases. Per the germline V gene, CDR1 is SGHTA and CDR2 is FQGNSA. The CDR3 runs to 13 residues. CDR3 residues: CASSAGPNTEAFF. DNA for the CDR3: TGTGCCAGCAGCGCCGGGCCGAACACTGAAGCTTTCTTT.

The DNA for the CDR3 is TGCGCCAGCAGCTTGTCTTCCCCGGACAGGGGCTACGAGCAGTACTTC. It is translated as CASSLSSPDRGYEQYF. The V gene is TRBV5-1, the J gene TRBJ2-7; 9 bases fit TRBD1. This CDR3 has 16 residues. Per germline, CDR1 SGHRS and CDR2 YFSETQ. The J segment lost 3 bases and the V segment lost 1 base, leaving 8 bases of the junction unmatched.